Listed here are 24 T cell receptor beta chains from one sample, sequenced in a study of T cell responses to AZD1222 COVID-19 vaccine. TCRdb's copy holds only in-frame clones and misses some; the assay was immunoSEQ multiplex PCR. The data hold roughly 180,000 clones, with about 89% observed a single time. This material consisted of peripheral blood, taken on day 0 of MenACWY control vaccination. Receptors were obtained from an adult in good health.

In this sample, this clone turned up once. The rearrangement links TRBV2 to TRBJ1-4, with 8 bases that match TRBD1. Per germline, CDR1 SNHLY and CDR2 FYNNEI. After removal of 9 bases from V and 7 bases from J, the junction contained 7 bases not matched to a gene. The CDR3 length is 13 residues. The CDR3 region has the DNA TGTGCCAGGACAGGGGCAAGAGGTGAAAAACTGTTTTTT. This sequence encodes CARTGARGEKLFF. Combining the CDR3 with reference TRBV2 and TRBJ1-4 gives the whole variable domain EPEVTQTPSHQVTQMGQEVILRCVPISNHLYFYWYRQILGQKVEFLVSFYNNEISEKSEIFDDQFSVERPDGSNFTLKIRSTKLEDSAMYFCARTGARGEKLFFGSGTQLSVL.

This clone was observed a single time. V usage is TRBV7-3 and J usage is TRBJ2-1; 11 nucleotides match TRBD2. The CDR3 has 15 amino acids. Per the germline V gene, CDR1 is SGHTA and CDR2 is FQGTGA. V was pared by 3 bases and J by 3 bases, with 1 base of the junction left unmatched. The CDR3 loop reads CASSLGLADYNEQFF. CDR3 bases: TGTGCCAGCAGCTTGGGACTAGCGGACTACAATGAGCAGTTCTTC.

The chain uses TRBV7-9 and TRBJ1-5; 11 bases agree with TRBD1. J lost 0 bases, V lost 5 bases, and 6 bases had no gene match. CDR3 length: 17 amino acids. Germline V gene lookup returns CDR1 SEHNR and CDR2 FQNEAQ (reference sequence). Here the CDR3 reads CASSRTGGGDSNQPQHF. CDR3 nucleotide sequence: TGTGCCAGCAGCAGGACAGGGGGCGGAGATAGCAATCAGCCCCAGCATTTT.

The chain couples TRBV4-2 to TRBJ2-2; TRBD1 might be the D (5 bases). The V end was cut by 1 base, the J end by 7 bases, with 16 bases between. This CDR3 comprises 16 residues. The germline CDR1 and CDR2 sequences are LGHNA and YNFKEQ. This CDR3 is CASSQGGAGYGGELFF. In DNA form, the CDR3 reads TGTGCCAGCAGCCAAGGTGGCGCAGGGTATGGCGGGGAGCTGTTTTTT.

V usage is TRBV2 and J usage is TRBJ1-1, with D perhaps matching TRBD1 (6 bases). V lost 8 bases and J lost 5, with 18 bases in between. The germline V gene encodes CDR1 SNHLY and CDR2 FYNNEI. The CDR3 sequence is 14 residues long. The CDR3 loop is CASGGGVRVTEAFF. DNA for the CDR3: TGTGCCAGCGGGGGGGGCGTCCGGGTTACTGAAGCTTTCTTT.

The CDR3 DNA reads TGCGCCAGCAGCCAAGATCTGGGGGGGGGTCACAATGAGCAGTTCTTC. Translation gives CASSQDLGGGHNEQFF. The rearrangement links TRBV4-3 to TRBJ2-1; 7 bases fit TRBD2. The CDR3 runs to 16 residues. The V segment lost 0 bases and the J segment 5 bases; nucleotides outside the gene matches: 7. Germline lookup yields CDR1 LGHNA and CDR2 YSLEER.

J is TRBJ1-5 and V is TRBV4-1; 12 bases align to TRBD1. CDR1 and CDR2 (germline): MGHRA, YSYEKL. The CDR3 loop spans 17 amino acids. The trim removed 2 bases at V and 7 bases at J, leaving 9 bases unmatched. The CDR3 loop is CASSQSPGTGGGQPQHF. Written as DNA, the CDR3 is TGCGCCAGCAGCCAAAGTCCCGGGACAGGGGGCGGACAGCCCCAGCATTTT.

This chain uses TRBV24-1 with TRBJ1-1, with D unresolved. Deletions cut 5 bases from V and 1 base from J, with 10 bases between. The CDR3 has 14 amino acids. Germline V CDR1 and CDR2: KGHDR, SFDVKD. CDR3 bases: TGTGCCACCAGTGCCGGAGACAAGAACACTGAAGCTTTCTTT. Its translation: CATSAGDKNTEAFF.

The CDR3 DNA is TGTGCCACTACGCCTAGGGGGGGCCTAGGGTCACCCCTCCACTTT. This encodes CATTPRGGLGSPLHF. V is TRBV2 and J is TRBJ1-6, with D possibly TRBD1 on 6 matching bases. CDR1 SNHLY and CDR2 FYNNEI come from the germline V gene. This CDR3 region has 15 residues. V lost 10 bases and J 10 bases, leaving 23 bases between the germline ends.

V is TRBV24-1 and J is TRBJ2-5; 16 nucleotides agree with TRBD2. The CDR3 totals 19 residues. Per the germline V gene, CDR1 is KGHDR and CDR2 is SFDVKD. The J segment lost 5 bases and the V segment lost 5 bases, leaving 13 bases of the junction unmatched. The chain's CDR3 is CATSATSGTSGGAGETQYF. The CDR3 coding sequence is TGTGCCACCAGTGCGACATCCGGGACTAGCGGGGGGGCCGGGGAGACCCAGTACTTC.

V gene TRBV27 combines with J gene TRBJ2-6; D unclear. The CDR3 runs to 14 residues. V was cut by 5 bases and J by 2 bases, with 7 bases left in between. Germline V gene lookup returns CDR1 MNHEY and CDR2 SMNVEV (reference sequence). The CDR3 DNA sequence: TGTGCCAGCAGTCGGGTGGCTGGGGCCAACGTCCTGACTTTC. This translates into CASSRVAGANVLTF.

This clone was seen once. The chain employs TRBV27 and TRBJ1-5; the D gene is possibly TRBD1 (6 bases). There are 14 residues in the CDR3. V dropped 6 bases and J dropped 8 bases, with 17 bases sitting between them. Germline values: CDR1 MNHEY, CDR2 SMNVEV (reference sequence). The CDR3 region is CASRMTGEGKPQHF. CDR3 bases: TGTGCCAGCAGGATGACAGGAGAAGGGAAGCCCCAGCATTTT.

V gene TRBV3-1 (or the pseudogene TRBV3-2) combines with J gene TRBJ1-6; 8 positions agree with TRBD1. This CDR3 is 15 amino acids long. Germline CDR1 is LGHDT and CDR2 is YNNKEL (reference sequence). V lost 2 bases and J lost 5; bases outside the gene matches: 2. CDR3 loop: CASSQLGQDNSPLHF. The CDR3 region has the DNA TGTGCCAGCAGCCAATTGGGACAGGATAATTCACCCCTCCACTTT.

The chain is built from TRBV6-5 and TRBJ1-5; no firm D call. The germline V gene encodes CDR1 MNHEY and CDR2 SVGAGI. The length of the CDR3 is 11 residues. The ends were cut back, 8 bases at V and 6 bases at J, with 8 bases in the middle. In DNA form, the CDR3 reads TGTGCCAGCCAAGGCGGTCAGCCCCAGCATTTT. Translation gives CASQGGQPQHF.

The CDR3 DNA reads as TGTGCCAGCAGCTCAGCCCACTATGGCTACACCTTC. Its protein product is CASSSAHYGYTF. V and J are TRBV3-1 (or the pseudogene TRBV3-2) and TRBJ1-2, with unresolved D. In germline, CDR1 is LGHDT, CDR2 YNNKEL (reference sequence). The V gene lost 5 bases and the J gene lost 3 bases, with 7 bases spanning the gap. This CDR3 region has 12 residues.

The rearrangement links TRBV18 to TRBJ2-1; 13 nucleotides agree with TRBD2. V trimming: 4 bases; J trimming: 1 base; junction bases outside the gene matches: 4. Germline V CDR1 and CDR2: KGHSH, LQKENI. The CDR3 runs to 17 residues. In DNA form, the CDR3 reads TGTGCCAGCTCACAAAGGACTAGCGGGAGTTCCTACAATGAGCAGTTCTTC. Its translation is CASSQRTSGSSYNEQFF.

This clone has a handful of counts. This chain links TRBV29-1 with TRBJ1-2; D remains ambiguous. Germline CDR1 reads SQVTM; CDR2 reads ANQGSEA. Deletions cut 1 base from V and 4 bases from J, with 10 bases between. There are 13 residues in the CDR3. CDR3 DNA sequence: TGCAGCGTTGAAGTGAGCGTTACCTATGGCTACACCTTC. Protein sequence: CSVEVSVTYGYTF.

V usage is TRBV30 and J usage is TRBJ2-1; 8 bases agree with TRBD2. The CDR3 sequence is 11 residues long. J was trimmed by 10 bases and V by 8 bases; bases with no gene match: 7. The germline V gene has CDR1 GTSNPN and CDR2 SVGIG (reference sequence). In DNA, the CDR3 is TGTGCCGCGGGAGGACGGGCGGAGCAGTTCTTC. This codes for CAAGGRAEQFF. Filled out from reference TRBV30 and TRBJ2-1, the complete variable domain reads SQTIHQWPATLVQPVGSPLSLECTVEGTSNPNLYWYRQAAGRGLQLLFYSVGIGQISSEVPQNLSASRPQDRQFILSSKKLLLSDSGFYLCAAGGRAEQFFGPGTRLTVL.

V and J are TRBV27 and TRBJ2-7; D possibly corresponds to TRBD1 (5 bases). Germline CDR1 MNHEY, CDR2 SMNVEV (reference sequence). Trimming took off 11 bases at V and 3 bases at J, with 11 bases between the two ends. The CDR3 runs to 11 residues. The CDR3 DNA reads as TGTGCCGCAGGGCCCCTCTACGAGCAGTACTTC. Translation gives CAAGPLYEQYF.

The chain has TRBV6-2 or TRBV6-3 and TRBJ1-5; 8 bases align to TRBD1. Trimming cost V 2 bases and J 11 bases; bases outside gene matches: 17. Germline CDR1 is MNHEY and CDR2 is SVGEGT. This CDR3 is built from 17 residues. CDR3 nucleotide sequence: TGTGCCAGCAGTTACCGGGGCCCCCAGGGGGCCCAGCGGGCCCAGCATTTT. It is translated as CASSYRGPQGAQRAQHF.

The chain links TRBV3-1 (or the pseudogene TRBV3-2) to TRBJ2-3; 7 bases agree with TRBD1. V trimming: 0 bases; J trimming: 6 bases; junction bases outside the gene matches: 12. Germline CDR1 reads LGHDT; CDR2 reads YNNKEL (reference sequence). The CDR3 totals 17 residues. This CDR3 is CASSQDAGGSPGDTQYF. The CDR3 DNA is TGTGCCAGCAGCCAAGATGCAGGGGGTTCCCCTGGGGATACGCAGTATTTT.

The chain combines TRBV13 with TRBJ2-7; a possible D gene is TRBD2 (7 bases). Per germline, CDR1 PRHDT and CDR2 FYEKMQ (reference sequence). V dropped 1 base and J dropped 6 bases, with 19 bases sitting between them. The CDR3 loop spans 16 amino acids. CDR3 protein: CASSLEGGPKTGEQYF. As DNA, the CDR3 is TGTGCCAGCAGCTTAGAGGGGGGGCCGAAGACGGGCGAGCAGTACTTC.

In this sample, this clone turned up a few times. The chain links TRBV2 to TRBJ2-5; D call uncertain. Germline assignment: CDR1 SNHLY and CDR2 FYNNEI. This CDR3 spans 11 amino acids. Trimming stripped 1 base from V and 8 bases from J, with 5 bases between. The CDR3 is CASSEDNTQYF. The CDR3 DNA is TGTGCCAGCAGTGAAGACAATACCCAGTACTTC.

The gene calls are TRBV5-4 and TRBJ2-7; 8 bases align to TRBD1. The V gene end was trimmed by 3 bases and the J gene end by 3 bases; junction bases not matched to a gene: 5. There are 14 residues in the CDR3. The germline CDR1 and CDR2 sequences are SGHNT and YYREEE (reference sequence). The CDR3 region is CASSSGTGFYEQYF. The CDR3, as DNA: TGTGCCAGCAGCTCCGGGACAGGCTTCTACGAGCAGTACTTC.